These T cell receptor beta chains were read from a single sample in a study of OX40 agonist ivuxolimab in advanced cancers. Method: immunoSEQ multiplex PCR; TCRdb's copy keeps in-frame clones and lacks some. The sample shows about 91,000 clones, 87% of them seen only once. The sequencing used CD4+ or CD8+ T cells sorted from blood, collected in a trial of the OX40 agonist ivuxolimab. These receptors came from an adult with an advanced solid tumor such as melanoma, head and neck, liver or kidney cancer. CDR3s include the opening cysteine and the closing phenylalanine or tryptophan. The order of the fields is J gene, D gene, CDR3 length, V gene, CDR3 protein. D genes are given only for firm matches.

J gene: TRBJ1-2
D gene: NA
CDR3 length: 13
V gene: TRBV28
CDR3 protein: CASSSPHIYGYTF

J gene: TRBJ2-1
D gene: NA
CDR3 length: 15
V gene: TRBV5-1
CDR3 protein: CASSLDTNNDNEQFF

J gene: TRBJ1-1
D gene: NA
CDR3 length: 17
V gene: TRBV4-3
CDR3 protein: CASSQDFQTGWNTEAFF

J gene: TRBJ1-1
D gene: NA
CDR3 length: 14
V gene: TRBV6-5
CDR3 protein: CASSEEGGGTEAFF

J gene: TRBJ1-1
D gene: NA
CDR3 length: 16
V gene: TRBV5-6
CDR3 protein: CASSLAGGVGSTEAFF

J gene: TRBJ2-1
D gene: TRBD1
CDR3 length: 17
V gene: TRBV6-1
CDR3 protein: CASSEKLSGQGRDEQFF

J gene: TRBJ2-2
D gene: TRBD2
CDR3 length: 17
V gene: TRBV4-2
CDR3 protein: CASSHPIAGANTGELFF

J gene: TRBJ2-1
D gene: NA
CDR3 length: 19
V gene: TRBV4-1
CDR3 protein: CASSQDPSSSGGAFNEQFF

J gene: TRBJ2-1
D gene: NA
CDR3 length: 12
V gene: TRBV5-1
CDR3 protein: CASSRWGSEQFF

J gene: TRBJ1-4
D gene: NA
CDR3 length: 14
V gene: TRBV6-1
CDR3 protein: CASSGFGLDTKLFF

J gene: TRBJ2-7
D gene: NA
CDR3 length: 16
V gene: TRBV5-6
CDR3 protein: CASSLRRGTGFYEQYF

J gene: TRBJ2-2
D gene: NA
CDR3 length: 16
V gene: TRBV10-3
CDR3 protein: CAISQGVGALSGELFF

J gene: TRBJ2-7
D gene: NA
CDR3 length: 15
V gene: TRBV9
CDR3 protein: CASSVSGGAGDEQYF

J gene: TRBJ2-4
D gene: TRBD1
CDR3 length: 16
V gene: TRBV19
CDR3 protein: CASSSRNRGSGNIQYF

J gene: TRBJ2-7
D gene: TRBD1
CDR3 length: 15
V gene: TRBV5-4
CDR3 protein: CASSSRQGSFYEQYF

J gene: TRBJ1-1
D gene: TRBD1
CDR3 length: 15
V gene: TRBV5-6
CDR3 protein: CASSVRRTGKTEAFF

J gene: TRBJ2-5
D gene: NA
CDR3 length: 14
V gene: TRBV27
CDR3 protein: CASSSLTLTETQYF

J gene: TRBJ1-4
D gene: NA
CDR3 length: 13
V gene: TRBV28
CDR3 protein: CASGDITNEKLFF

J gene: TRBJ2-1
D gene: NA
CDR3 length: 13
V gene: TRBV7-9
CDR3 protein: CASSWGHWDEQFF

J gene: TRBJ2-3
D gene: NA
CDR3 length: 17
V gene: TRBV15
CDR3 protein: CATSRDHRPSGTDTQYF

J gene: TRBJ1-5
D gene: NA
CDR3 length: 13
V gene: TRBV7-2
CDR3 protein: CASSPPGGQPQHF

J gene: TRBJ1-5
D gene: NA
CDR3 length: 14
V gene: TRBV10-3
CDR3 protein: CAGAPEGSNQPQHF

J gene: TRBJ2-4
D gene: NA
CDR3 length: 13
V gene: TRBV2
CDR3 protein: CASLGGAGNIQYF

J gene: TRBJ1-2
D gene: NA
CDR3 length: 15
V gene: TRBV6-6
CDR3 protein: CASSYLSDTSYGYTF

J gene: TRBJ1-2
D gene: NA
CDR3 length: 14
V gene: TRBV25-1
CDR3 protein: CASSEGTVNYGYTF

J gene: TRBJ1-2
D gene: NA
CDR3 length: 14
V gene: TRBV5-4
CDR3 protein: CASSDAGGGYGYTF

J gene: TRBJ1-3
D gene: NA
CDR3 length: 17
V gene: TRBV5-1
CDR3 protein: CASSLAYGGSSGNTIYF

J gene: TRBJ1-5
D gene: NA
CDR3 length: 12
V gene: TRBV10-1
CDR3 protein: CASLNSNQPQHF

J gene: TRBJ2-1
D gene: NA
CDR3 length: 16
V gene: TRBV7-2
CDR3 protein: CASSLAPPTGWSEQFF

J gene: TRBJ2-7
D gene: NA
CDR3 length: 14
V gene: TRBV6-5
CDR3 protein: CASSTKGHLYEQYF

J gene: TRBJ2-7
D gene: NA
CDR3 length: 14
V gene: TRBV2
CDR3 protein: CASSYRPSSYEQYF

J gene: TRBJ1-1
D gene: NA
CDR3 length: 17
V gene: TRBV5-1
CDR3 protein: CASSLVGAGTPNTEAFF

J gene: TRBJ2-2
D gene: NA
CDR3 length: 13
V gene: TRBV29-1
CDR3 protein: CSVGVSDTGELFF

J gene: TRBJ2-7
D gene: NA
CDR3 length: 15
V gene: TRBV4-1
CDR3 protein: CASSQAGDMTYEQYF

J gene: TRBJ1-1
D gene: NA
CDR3 length: 13
V gene: TRBV7-9
CDR3 protein: CASSLGQHTEAFF

J gene: TRBJ2-1
D gene: NA
CDR3 length: 13
V gene: TRBV6-1
CDR3 protein: CASLKDSYNEQFF

J gene: TRBJ1-1
D gene: NA
CDR3 length: 12
V gene: TRBV2
CDR3 protein: CASTWEGTEAFF

J gene: TRBJ1-3
D gene: TRBD1
CDR3 length: 16
V gene: TRBV5-1
CDR3 protein: CASSFSGTGAGNTIYF

J gene: TRBJ2-3
D gene: NA
CDR3 length: 15
V gene: TRBV11-2
CDR3 protein: CASRGIWGAPDTQYF

J gene: TRBJ1-2
D gene: NA
CDR3 length: 14
V gene: TRBV4-1
CDR3 protein: CASSQEGGFGGYTF

J gene: TRBJ1-4
D gene: NA
CDR3 length: 14
V gene: TRBV7-9
CDR3 protein: CASSLGELNEKLFF

J gene: TRBJ1-1
D gene: NA
CDR3 length: 12
V gene: TRBV29-1
CDR3 protein: CSVLSMNTEAFF